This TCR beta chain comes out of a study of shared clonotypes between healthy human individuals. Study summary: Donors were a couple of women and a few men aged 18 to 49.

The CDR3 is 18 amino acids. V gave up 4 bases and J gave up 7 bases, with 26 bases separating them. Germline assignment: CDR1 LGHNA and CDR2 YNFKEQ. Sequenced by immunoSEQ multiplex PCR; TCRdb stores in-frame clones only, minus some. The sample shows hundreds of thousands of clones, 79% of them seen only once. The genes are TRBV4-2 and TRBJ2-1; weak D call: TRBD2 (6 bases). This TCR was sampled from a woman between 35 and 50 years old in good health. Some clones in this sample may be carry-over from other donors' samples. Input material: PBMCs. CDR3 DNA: TGTGCCAGCAGCCCGTCCTCCCATAGGTGGGACTTGAGGAATGAGCAGTTCTTC. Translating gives CASSPSSHRWDLRNEQFF.